Below, 2 T cell receptor beta chains from the same sample are listed, as sequenced in a study of T cell responses to AZD1222 COVID-19 vaccine. Method: immunoSEQ multiplex PCR; TCRdb's copy keeps in-frame clones and lacks some. The sample lists 55,000 to 60,000 clones; approximately 85% were seen once. The sequencing used peripheral blood, collected on day 0 of MenACWY control vaccination. All receptors derive from an adult in good health.

The chain joins TRBV11-3 to TRBJ2-1; D may be TRBD1 (7 bases). Germline assignment: CDR1 SGHNT and CDR2 YENEEA. This CDR3 is 13 amino acids long. V lost 5 bases to trimming and J lost 8 bases, with 13 bases between them. CDR3 sequence (DNA): TGTGCCAGCAGCCCACAGGGGAGGCATGAGCAGTTCTTC. It codes for CASSPQGRHEQFF.

This sequence joins TRBV4-1 and TRBJ2-7, with TRBD2 matching 15 bases. This CDR3 spans 18 amino acids. Unmatched junction bases numbered 8, after V lost 4 bases and J lost 1 base. Germline V gives CDR1 MGHRA, CDR2 YSYEKL. Here the CDR3 reads CASSRGLAGGPSSYEQYF. CDR3 nucleotide sequence: TGCGCCAGCAGCCGAGGACTAGCGGGAGGGCCATCTTCCTACGAGCAGTACTTC.